This T cell receptor beta chain was profiled in a study of human T cells and chemical hapten exposure. For the study at large: Patch tests put 0.01% DPC on the upper back, read at 6 days.

As to time point: patch test 3, about 24 weeks after DPC sensitization. Documented treatment: therapeutic diphenylcyclopropenone sensitization with weekly scalp DPC. The total RNA was obtained from whole blood that was not fractionated. Study results and caveats: Patch test score rose with PT1 expanded TCRs, significant at 8, 16, 32, not 4. After DPC sensitization, TCRs above 1 in 1000 frequency showed no change.

This clonotype was counted a few times. The antigen is unknown. TCRdb itself ran the RACE reads through MiXCR, one entry per CDR3 protein. This table holds around 130,000 distinct CDR3 sequences, 11% found once. This clonotype was sampled from a woman aged 50 to 65 with alopecia areata. Some clones in this sample may be carry-over from other donors' samples. Sequencing used whole blood, obtained in connection with sensitization to the hapten diphenylcyclopropenone (DPC).

CDR3 sequence reads: CASRLRGGAFEQYF. As DNA, the CDR3 is TGTGCCAGCAGACTCCGGGGGGGCGCGTTCGAGCAGTACTTC. The chain combines TRBV27 with TRBJ2-7; 8 bases align to TRBD2. J lost 6 bases, V lost 6 bases, and 10 bases had no gene match. The V gene's germline CDR1 is MNHEY and CDR2 SMNVEV (reference sequence). The CDR3 is 14 amino acids.